This T cell receptor beta chain came from a study of CD8+CD57+ T cells in acquired aplastic anemia. Genomic DNA served as template for TCR beta VDJ and CDR3 profiling. From the reads, TCRdb called clonotypes with MiXCR, one entry per CDR3 protein. Seen here are some 170,000 distinct CDR3 sequences, around half observed once, and the top ten hold more than 0.95%. This CDR3 is built from 14 residues. The V and J ends lost 0 bases and 3 bases respectively, with 9 bases between them. Germline lookup yields CDR1 SGHNT and CDR2 YYREEE (reference sequence). Those patients picked for sequencing had displayed CD8+CD57+ cell expansion on flow cytometry.

Material for sequencing was sorted CD4+, CD8+, or CD8+CD57+ T cells (not recorded which) from PBMCs. The chain couples TRBV5-4 to TRBJ1-2; unclear D gene. This clonotype was obtained from a human donor with aplastic anemia. The DNA for the CDR3 is TGTGCCAGCAGCTTGGTAGGGCAGGACTATGGCTACACCTTC. As protein: CASSLVGQDYGYTF.